The text below deals with one T cell receptor (beta chain). Per the study methods: Nucleated cell number was recorded as an estimate derived from reference gene primer amplification. Repertoires were generated with immunoSEQ multiplex PCR, while TCRdb's copy carries only in-frame clones and drops some. Clonal size and the V and J genes are those of that table, whereas D and trimming came from the DNA. The sample lists fewer than 250,000 clones, 84% occurring once. The record originates from a study of blood T cell repertoires in COVID-19. Across the study: Samples representing acute and convalescent COVID-19 were sourced from the United States, Italy and Spain. Nucleic acid was either cDNA or gDNA, and it came from T cells, B-cell-depleted T cells, or PBMCs.

The CDR3 runs to 13 residues. Trimming left V 5 bases short and J 7 bases short, with 12 bases between. Germline V CDR1 and CDR2: SEHNR, FQNEAQ (reference sequence). This TCR was sampled from a human donor in a cohort sampled during active COVID-19. J is TRBJ1-5 and V is TRBV7-9; weak D call: TRBD1 (5 bases). The sample taken for sequencing was peripheral blood. The CDR3 loop reads CASSLDTPQPQHF. DNA for the CDR3: TGTGCCAGCAGCCTGGACACCCCCCAGCCCCAGCATTTT.